A selection of T cell receptor beta chains follows, all from one sample in a study of cytomegalovirus exposure and HLA in healthy donors. The protocol was immunoSEQ multiplex PCR, while the TCRdb copy is restricted to in-frame clones and leaves out a portion. The sample lists tens of thousands of clones; roughly 70% were seen once. Material for sequencing was PBMCs. Receptors were obtained from a woman in her forties or fifties in good health and CMV-seropositive. CDR3s include the opening cysteine and the closing phenylalanine or tryptophan. A D gene is named only where the DNA matches it firmly. Expanded clones are given a class, and other clones once, few, many or no size at all.

clone_size: .; v_call: TRBV29-1; j_call: TRBJ2-5; d_call: TRBD2; cdr3_nt: TGCAGCGTCGTCCGGACTAGCGGGGACCAAGAGACCCAGTACTTC; cdr3_aa: CSVVRTSGDQETQYF
clone_size: .; v_call: TRBV29-1; j_call: TRBJ2-7; d_call: .; cdr3_nt: TGCAGCGTTTGGCAGGGCACCTCCTACGAGCAGTACTTC; cdr3_aa: CSVWQGTSYEQYF
clone_size: .; v_call: TRBV6-1; j_call: TRBJ1-2; d_call: .; cdr3_nt: TGTGCCAGCAGTGAAATCCTCGGCTACACCTTC; cdr3_aa: CASSEILGYTF
clone_size: .; v_call: TRBV19; j_call: TRBJ2-7; d_call: TRBD1; cdr3_nt: TGTGCCAGTAGTACGCCAATTCGGACAGGGGGCTTTTACGAGCAGTACTTC; cdr3_aa: CASSTPIRTGGFYEQYF
clone_size: .; v_call: TRBV4-1; j_call: TRBJ1-1; d_call: TRBD1; cdr3_nt: TGCGCCAGCAGCCTCGGACAGGCAGGGTACACTGAAGCTTTCTTT; cdr3_aa: CASSLGQAGYTEAFF
clone_size: .; v_call: TRBV19; j_call: TRBJ1-2; d_call: .; cdr3_nt: TGTGCCAGTAGTATCAGGAACCTTAACTATGGCTACACCTTC; cdr3_aa: CASSIRNLNYGYTF
clone_size: .; v_call: TRBV19; j_call: TRBJ1-5; d_call: TRBD1; cdr3_nt: TGTGCCAGTAGTATGTCGATGGGACAGGGCAATCAGCCCCAGCATTTT; cdr3_aa: CASSMSMGQGNQPQHF
clone_size: .; v_call: TRBV30; j_call: TRBJ2-1; d_call: TRBD2; cdr3_nt: TGTGCCTGGAGCGGGACTAGCGGGGTCAATGAGCAGTTCTTC; cdr3_aa: CAWSGTSGVNEQFF
clone_size: .; v_call: TRBV19; j_call: TRBJ2-7; d_call: TRBD1; cdr3_nt: TGTGCCAGTAGCTTTCCAGGGGGATACGAGCAGTACTTC; cdr3_aa: CASSFPGGYEQYF
clone_size: .; v_call: TRBV30; j_call: TRBJ1-6; d_call: TRBD1; cdr3_nt: TGTGCCTGTACGGGACAGACCAATTCACCCCTCCACTTT; cdr3_aa: CACTGQTNSPLHF
clone_size: .; v_call: TRBV7-8; j_call: TRBJ2-5; d_call: .; cdr3_nt: TGTGCCAGCAGCTTACGAGTGCCAGGCACCCAAGAGACCCAGTACTTC; cdr3_aa: CASSLRVPGTQETQYF
clone_size: .; v_call: TRBV9; j_call: TRBJ2-3; d_call: .; cdr3_nt: TGTGCCAGCAGCGTAGGAACAATTAGCACAGATACGCAGTATTTT; cdr3_aa: CASSVGTISTDTQYF
clone_size: .; v_call: TRBV2; j_call: TRBJ2-3; d_call: .; cdr3_nt: TGTGCCACAACAGGGGGGGCCTCCACAGATACGCAGTATTTT; cdr3_aa: CATTGGASTDTQYF
clone_size: few; v_call: TRBV10-3; j_call: TRBJ2-5; d_call: .; cdr3_nt: TGTGCCATCAGTGAAGACGGGGGGCTCGGGGAGACCCAGTACTTC; cdr3_aa: CAISEDGGLGETQYF
clone_size: .; v_call: TRBV5-1; j_call: TRBJ1-1; d_call: TRBD1; cdr3_nt: TGCGCCAGCAGCTGGGGGACAGGTATGAACACTGAAGCTTTCTTT; cdr3_aa: CASSWGTGMNTEAFF
clone_size: .; v_call: TRBV7-8; j_call: TRBJ2-7; d_call: TRBD1; cdr3_nt: TGTGCCAGCAGCTTGACAGGGAGAGTTAACGAGCAGTACTTC; cdr3_aa: CASSLTGRVNEQYF
clone_size: .; v_call: TRBV5-6; j_call: TRBJ1-2; d_call: .; cdr3_nt: TGTGCCAGCAGCGACAGGCGTATCAGCTATGGCTACACCTTC; cdr3_aa: CASSDRRISYGYTF
clone_size: .; v_call: TRBV7-6; j_call: TRBJ2-2; d_call: TRBD1; cdr3_nt: TGTGCCAGCAGCTTACAGGGGGCGAACACCGGGGAGCTGTTTTTT; cdr3_aa: CASSLQGANTGELFF
clone_size: .; v_call: TRBV7-8; j_call: TRBJ2-1; d_call: TRBD2; cdr3_nt: TGTGCCAGCAGCGGAACGACAGGGACTAGCGGGGGGCTCGATGAGCAGTTCTTC; cdr3_aa: CASSGTTGTSGGLDEQFF
clone_size: .; v_call: TRBV13; j_call: TRBJ2-5; d_call: TRBD2; cdr3_nt: TGTGCCAGCAGCTTAGAGGCCTTGGCGGGGGGGCAAGAGACCCAGTACTTC; cdr3_aa: CASSLEALAGGQETQYF
clone_size: .; v_call: TRBV9; j_call: TRBJ2-2; d_call: TRBD1; cdr3_nt: TGTGCCAGCAGCGGCAGGGGGAGCACCGGGGAGCTGTTTTTT; cdr3_aa: CASSGRGSTGELFF
clone_size: .; v_call: TRBV7-8; j_call: TRBJ1-1; d_call: TRBD1; cdr3_nt: TGTGCCAGCAGCTCACACGTAACAGGGGGCACTGAAGCTTTCTTT; cdr3_aa: CASSSHVTGGTEAFF
clone_size: .; v_call: TRBV11-2; j_call: TRBJ1-4; d_call: .; cdr3_nt: TGTGCCAGCAGCTTAAAGCTCCAAAATGAAAAACTGTTTTTT; cdr3_aa: CASSLKLQNEKLFF
clone_size: few; v_call: TRBV9; j_call: TRBJ1-6; d_call: .; cdr3_nt: TGTGCCAGCAGCGTAGGAGCGGACAGCTATAATTCACCCCTCCACTTT; cdr3_aa: CASSVGADSYNSPLHF
clone_size: .; v_call: TRBV4-1; j_call: TRBJ2-5; d_call: .; cdr3_nt: TGCGCCAGCAGCCAAGGGAGACTGCAAGAGACCCAGTACTTC; cdr3_aa: CASSQGRLQETQYF
clone_size: few; v_call: TRBV11-2; j_call: TRBJ2-1; d_call: TRBD1; cdr3_nt: TGTGCCAGCAGCTTAGATTTGTCCGGGACAGGGTCCTACAATGAGCAGTTCTTC; cdr3_aa: CASSLDLSGTGSYNEQFF
clone_size: .; v_call: TRBV27; j_call: TRBJ2-7; d_call: .; cdr3_nt: TGTGCCAGCAGCTCAGGGGTCGAGCAGTACTTC; cdr3_aa: CASSSGVEQYF
clone_size: .; v_call: TRBV7-2; j_call: TRBJ2-7; d_call: .; cdr3_nt: TGTGCCAGCAGCTTAGCCCAGGTGAGCTCCTACGAGCAGTACTTC; cdr3_aa: CASSLAQVSSYEQYF
clone_size: .; v_call: TRBV5-5; j_call: TRBJ2-3; d_call: TRBD1; cdr3_nt: TGTGCCAGCAGCCCCGGACAGGGTCAAGATACGCAGTATTTT; cdr3_aa: CASSPGQGQDTQYF
clone_size: .; v_call: TRBV19; j_call: TRBJ2-1; d_call: TRBD1; cdr3_nt: TGTGCCAGTAGTACACGGACAGGTTCCTACAATGAGCAGTTCTTC; cdr3_aa: CASSTRTGSYNEQFF
clone_size: .; v_call: TRBV19; j_call: TRBJ1-2; d_call: .; cdr3_nt: TGTGCCAGTAGTATAGAAGAAGCCTATGGCTACACCTTC; cdr3_aa: CASSIEEAYGYTF
clone_size: .; v_call: TRBV28; j_call: TRBJ2-7; d_call: .; cdr3_nt: TGTGCCAGCACCCCTAGCTTGATATTCCGGCAGTACTTC; cdr3_aa: CASTPSLIFRQYF
clone_size: .; v_call: TRBV5-1; j_call: TRBJ2-5; d_call: .; cdr3_nt: TGCGCCAGCAGCTTGGAACTCCCAGGAGAGACCCAGTACTTC; cdr3_aa: CASSLELPGETQYF
clone_size: .; v_call: TRBV5-5; j_call: TRBJ1-2; d_call: .; cdr3_nt: TGTGCCAGCAATTTAGGGGGAGTCAACTATGGCTACACCTTC; cdr3_aa: CASNLGGVNYGYTF
clone_size: .; v_call: TRBV7-6; j_call: TRBJ2-1; d_call: .; cdr3_nt: TGTGCCAGCAGCTTATCGGGGGGCGCTTACAATGAGCAGTTCTTC; cdr3_aa: CASSLSGGAYNEQFF
clone_size: .; v_call: TRBV28; j_call: TRBJ2-7; d_call: TRBD2; cdr3_nt: TGTGCCAGCAGTTTCCTCGGGGGGTCCGAGCAGTACTTC; cdr3_aa: CASSFLGGSEQYF
clone_size: few; v_call: TRBV10-2; j_call: TRBJ2-7; d_call: .; cdr3_nt: TGCGCCAGCAGCCCAAGGACACCCGTCTACGAGCAGTACTTC; cdr3_aa: CASSPRTPVYEQYF
clone_size: .; v_call: TRBV4-3; j_call: TRBJ1-2; d_call: .; cdr3_nt: TGCGCCAGCAGCTCCGCAGCTTCACGGGGCTATGGCTACACCTTC; cdr3_aa: CASSSAASRGYGYTF
clone_size: .; v_call: TRBV11-2; j_call: TRBJ1-1; d_call: .; cdr3_nt: TGTGCCAGCAGCTTGTCCGCAACAGGCCCTGAAGCTTTCTTT; cdr3_aa: CASSLSATGPEAFF
clone_size: .; v_call: TRBV6-1; j_call: TRBJ2-5; d_call: .; cdr3_nt: TGTGCCAGCAGTGAGTCTCGAGTCCAAGAGACCCAGTACTTC; cdr3_aa: CASSESRVQETQYF
clone_size: .; v_call: TRBV7-2; j_call: TRBJ1-1; d_call: TRBD1; cdr3_nt: TGTGCCAGCAGCTTAGTGGACAGGGCCACTGAAGCTTTCTTT; cdr3_aa: CASSLVDRATEAFF
clone_size: .; v_call: TRBV5-8; j_call: TRBJ1-5; d_call: .; cdr3_nt: TGTGCCAGCAGCTTGGCACAATATAGCAATCAGCCCCAGCATTTT; cdr3_aa: CASSLAQYSNQPQHF
clone_size: few; v_call: TRBV27; j_call: TRBJ2-6; d_call: .; cdr3_nt: TGTGCCAGCAGTCCCCGCTCTGGGGCCAACGTCCTGACTTTC; cdr3_aa: CASSPRSGANVLTF
clone_size: .; v_call: TRBV28; j_call: TRBJ2-5; d_call: TRBD1; cdr3_nt: TGTGCCAGCAGGGGACAGGGGCGAGAGACCCAGTACTTC; cdr3_aa: CASRGQGRETQYF
clone_size: .; v_call: TRBV7-2; j_call: TRBJ2-7; d_call: .; cdr3_nt: TGTGCCAGCAGCTCAACAACAGGAGTCTACTCCTACGAGCAGTACTTC; cdr3_aa: CASSSTTGVYSYEQYF
clone_size: few; v_call: TRBV5-1; j_call: TRBJ1-1; d_call: .; cdr3_nt: TGCGCCAGCAGCTACAGGGAGTTGAACACTGAAGCTTTCTTT; cdr3_aa: CASSYRELNTEAFF
clone_size: few; v_call: TRBV27; j_call: TRBJ2-5; d_call: .; cdr3_nt: TGTGCCAGCAGGGACTCCATAACGACGGAGACCCAGTACTTC; cdr3_aa: CASRDSITTETQYF
clone_size: .; v_call: TRBV5-5; j_call: TRBJ1-2; d_call: .; cdr3_nt: TGTGCCAGCAGCCAGTTTTTGCAGGGCGCTAACTATGGCTACACCTTC; cdr3_aa: CASSQFLQGANYGYTF
clone_size: few; v_call: TRBV6-6; j_call: TRBJ2-7; d_call: TRBD2; cdr3_nt: TGTGCCAGCAGTTACTCCTCTAGCGGGATTTCCGAGCAGTACTTC; cdr3_aa: CASSYSSSGISEQYF
clone_size: .; v_call: TRBV11-2; j_call: TRBJ2-1; d_call: TRBD1; cdr3_nt: TGTGCCAGCAGCCCTACCTTGACAGGGGGCTCCTACAATGAGCAGTTCTTC; cdr3_aa: CASSPTLTGGSYNEQFF
clone_size: .; v_call: TRBV14; j_call: TRBJ1-1; d_call: .; cdr3_nt: TGTGCCAGCAGCCAGTTAGGAGGGTTAGCCCGGGACACTGAAGCTTTCTTT; cdr3_aa: CASSQLGGLARDTEAFF
clone_size: .; v_call: TRBV7-9; j_call: TRBJ2-1; d_call: .; cdr3_nt: TGTGCCAGCAGCTCCGCGGGGTCCCTGGGGTTCTTC; cdr3_aa: CASSSAGSLGFF